This record concerns one T cell receptor (beta chain) sequence. The CDR3 extends over 13 amino acids. Deletions cut 4 bases from V and 7 bases from J, with 11 bases between. CDR1 and CDR2 (germline): GTSNPN, SVGIG (reference sequence). The sample comes from a study of Graves' ophthalmopathy and Graves' hyperthyroidism. The TCR beta CDR3 regions underwent amplification from RNA transcripts. Amplification began with first-round RT-PCR using HTBI primers, then second-round multiplex PCR was performed. MiXCR was run by TCRdb on the multiplex PCR reads, yielding one entry per CDR3 protein. The sample gives around 1,200,000 distinct CDR3 sequences, around a third of which show up once; 11% is in the top ten.

The clonotype was recovered from an adult man with Graves' hyperthyroidism. This sequence joins TRBV30 and TRBJ1-6; D is perhaps TRBD1 (5 bases). Sample: peripheral blood or thyroid tissue (not recorded which). As DNA, the CDR3 is TGTGCCTGGACGCCCAGGGCCAATTCACCCCTCCACTTT. This sequence encodes CAWTPRANSPLHF.